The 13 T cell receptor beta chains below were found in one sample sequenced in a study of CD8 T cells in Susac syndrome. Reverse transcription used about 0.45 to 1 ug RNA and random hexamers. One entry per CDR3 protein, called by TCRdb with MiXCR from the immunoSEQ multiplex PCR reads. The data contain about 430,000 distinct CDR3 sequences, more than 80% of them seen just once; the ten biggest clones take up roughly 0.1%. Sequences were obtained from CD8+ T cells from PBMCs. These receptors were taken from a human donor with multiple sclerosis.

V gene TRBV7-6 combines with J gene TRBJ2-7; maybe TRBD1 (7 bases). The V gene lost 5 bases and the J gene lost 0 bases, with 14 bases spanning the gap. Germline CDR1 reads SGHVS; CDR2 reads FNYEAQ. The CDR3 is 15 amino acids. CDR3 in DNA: TGTGCCAGCAGCGGGGGGACAGAAGTCTCCTACGAGCAGTACTTC. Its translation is CASSGGTEVSYEQYF. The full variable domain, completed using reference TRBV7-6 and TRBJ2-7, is GAGVSQSPRYKVTKRGQDVALRCDPISGHVSLYWYRQALGQGPEFLTYFNYEAQQDKSGLPNDRFSAERPEGSISTLTIQRTEQRDSAMYRCASSGGTEVSYEQYFGPGTRLTVT.

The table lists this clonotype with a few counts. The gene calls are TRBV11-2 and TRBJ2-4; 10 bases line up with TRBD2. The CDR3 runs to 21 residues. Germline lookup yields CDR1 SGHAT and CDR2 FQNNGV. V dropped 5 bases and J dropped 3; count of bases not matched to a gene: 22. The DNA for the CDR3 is TGTGCCAGCAGCCTCGAGTGGGGTAGCGGGGGGTATTTTGTGGGCAAAAACATTCAGTACTTC. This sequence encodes CASSLEWGSGGYFVGKNIQYF.

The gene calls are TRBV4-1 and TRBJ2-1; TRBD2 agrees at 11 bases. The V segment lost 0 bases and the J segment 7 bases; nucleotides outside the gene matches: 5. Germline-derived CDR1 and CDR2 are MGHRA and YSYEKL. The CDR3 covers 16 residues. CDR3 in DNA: TGCGCCAGCAGCCAAGAATCTAGCGGGAGGAGGAATGAGCAGTTCTTC. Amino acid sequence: CASSQESSGRRNEQFF.

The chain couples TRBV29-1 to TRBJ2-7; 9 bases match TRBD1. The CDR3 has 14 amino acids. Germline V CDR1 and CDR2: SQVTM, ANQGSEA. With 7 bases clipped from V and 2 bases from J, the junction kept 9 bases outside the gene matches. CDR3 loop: CSASGTGQTYEQYF. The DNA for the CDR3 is TGCAGCGCCTCGGGGACAGGGCAGACCTACGAGCAGTACTTC.

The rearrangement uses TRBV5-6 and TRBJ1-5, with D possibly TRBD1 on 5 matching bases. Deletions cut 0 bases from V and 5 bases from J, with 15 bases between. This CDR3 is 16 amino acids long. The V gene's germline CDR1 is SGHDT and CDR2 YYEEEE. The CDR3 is CASSLAGEAGDQPQHF. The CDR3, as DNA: TGTGCCAGCAGCTTGGCGGGGGAGGCCGGCGATCAGCCCCAGCATTTT.

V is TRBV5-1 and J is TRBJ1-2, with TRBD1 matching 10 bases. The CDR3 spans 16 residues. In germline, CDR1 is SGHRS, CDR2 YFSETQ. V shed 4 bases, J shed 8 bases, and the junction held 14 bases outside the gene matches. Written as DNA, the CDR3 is TGCGCCAGCAGCCCCCAGACAGGGGGCATCGGTTTAGGCTACACCTTC. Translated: CASSPQTGGIGLGYTF.

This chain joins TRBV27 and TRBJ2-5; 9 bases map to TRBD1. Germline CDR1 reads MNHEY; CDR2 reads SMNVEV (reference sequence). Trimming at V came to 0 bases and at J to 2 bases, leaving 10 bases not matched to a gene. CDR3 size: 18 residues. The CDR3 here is CASSLSGFGGQGQETQYF. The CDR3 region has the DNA TGTGCCAGCAGTTTATCGGGGTTTGGGGGACAGGGACAAGAGACCCAGTACTTC.

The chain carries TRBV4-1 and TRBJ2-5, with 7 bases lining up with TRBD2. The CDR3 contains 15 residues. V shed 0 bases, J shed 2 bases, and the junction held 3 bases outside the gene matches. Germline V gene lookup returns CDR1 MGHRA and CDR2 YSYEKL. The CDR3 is CASSQEPRGQETQYF. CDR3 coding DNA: TGCGCCAGCAGCCAAGAACCGCGGGGGCAAGAGACCCAGTACTTC.

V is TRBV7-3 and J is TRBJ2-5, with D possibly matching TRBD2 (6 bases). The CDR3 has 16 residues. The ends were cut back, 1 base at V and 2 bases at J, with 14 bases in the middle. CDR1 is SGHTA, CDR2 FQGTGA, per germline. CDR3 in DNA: TGTGCCAGCAGCTTAAACGGGGGAAGGGGACAAGAGACCCAGTACTTC. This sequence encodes CASSLNGGRGQETQYF. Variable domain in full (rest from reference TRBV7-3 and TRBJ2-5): GAGVSQTPSNKVTEKGKYVELRCDPISGHTALYWYRQSLGQGPEFLIYFQGTGAADDSGLPNDRFFAVRPEGSVSTLKIQRTERGDSAVYLCASSLNGGRGQETQYFGPGTRLLVL.

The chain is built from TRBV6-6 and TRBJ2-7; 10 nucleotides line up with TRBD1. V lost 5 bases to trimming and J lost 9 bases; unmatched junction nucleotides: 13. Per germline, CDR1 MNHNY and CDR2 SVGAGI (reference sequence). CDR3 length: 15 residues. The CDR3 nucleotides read TGTGCCAGCAGTACCCACACCGGGACAGGGGATGGGCAGTACTTC. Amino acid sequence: CASSTHTGTGDGQYF.

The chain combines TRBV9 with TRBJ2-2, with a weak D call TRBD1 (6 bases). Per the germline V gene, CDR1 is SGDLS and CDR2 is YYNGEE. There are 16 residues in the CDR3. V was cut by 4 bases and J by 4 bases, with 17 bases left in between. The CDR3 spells CASSPTGREVTGELFF. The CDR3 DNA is TGTGCCAGCAGCCCTACAGGGCGTGAGGTCACCGGGGAGCTGTTTTTT.

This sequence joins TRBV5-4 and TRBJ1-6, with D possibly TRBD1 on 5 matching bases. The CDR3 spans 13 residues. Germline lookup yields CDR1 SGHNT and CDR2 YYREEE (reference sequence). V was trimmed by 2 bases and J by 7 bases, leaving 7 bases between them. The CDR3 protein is CASSFGTNSPLHF. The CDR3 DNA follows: TGTGCCAGCAGCTTTGGGACCAATTCACCCCTCCACTTT.

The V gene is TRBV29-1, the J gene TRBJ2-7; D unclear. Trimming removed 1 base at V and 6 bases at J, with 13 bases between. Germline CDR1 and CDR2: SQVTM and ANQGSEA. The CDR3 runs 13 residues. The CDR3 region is CSVEGDYTIEQYF. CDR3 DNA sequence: TGCAGCGTTGAAGGAGATTATACGATCGAGCAGTACTTC.